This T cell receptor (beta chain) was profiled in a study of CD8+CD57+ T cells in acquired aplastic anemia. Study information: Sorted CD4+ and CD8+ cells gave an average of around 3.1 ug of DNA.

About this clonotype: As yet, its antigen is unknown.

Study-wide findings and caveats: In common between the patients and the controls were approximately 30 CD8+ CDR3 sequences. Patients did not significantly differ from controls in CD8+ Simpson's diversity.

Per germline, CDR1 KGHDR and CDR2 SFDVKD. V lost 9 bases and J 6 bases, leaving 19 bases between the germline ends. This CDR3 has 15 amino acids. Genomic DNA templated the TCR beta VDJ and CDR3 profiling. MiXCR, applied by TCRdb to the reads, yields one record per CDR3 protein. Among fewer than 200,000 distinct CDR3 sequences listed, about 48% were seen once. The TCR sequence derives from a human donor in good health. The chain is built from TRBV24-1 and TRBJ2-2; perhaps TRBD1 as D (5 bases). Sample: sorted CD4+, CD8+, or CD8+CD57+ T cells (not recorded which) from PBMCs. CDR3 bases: TGTGCCACCTCTTCAGGGCGATGGTACGCCGGGGAGCTGTTTTTT. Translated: CATSSGRWYAGELFF.